The rows below give T cell receptor beta chains drawn from one sample of a study of T cell repertoires in cytomegalovirus infection. One entry per CDR3 protein, called by TCRdb with MiXCR from the reads. The repertoire holds about 230,000 distinct CDR3 sequences, with about 20% as singletons. Material for sequencing was CD8+ T cells from PBMCs. All receptors derive from a human donor in good health (CMV status not recorded). Some clones in this sample may be carry-over from other donors' samples. CDR3s include the opening cysteine and the closing phenylalanine or tryptophan. Each record gives: J gene, D gene, CDR3 length, clone size, V gene, CDR3 protein, CDR3 DNA. The D gene is left open where the match is weak. Clone size is stated in some rows and not others, as once, few, many or a class when expanded.

j_call: TRBJ2-1; d_call: .; cdr3_length: 16; clone_size: .; v_call: TRBV5-6; cdr3_aa: CASSARGAWGVDEQFF; cdr3_nt: TGTGCCAGCAGTGCGCGTGGGGCCTGGGGCGTAGATGAGCAGTTCTTC
j_call: TRBJ2-3; d_call: TRBD2; cdr3_length: 14; clone_size: once; v_call: TRBV11-1; cdr3_aa: CASSLSGGGDTQYF; cdr3_nt: TGTGCCAGCAGCTTAAGTGGCGGGGGAGATACGCAGTATTTT
j_call: TRBJ2-7; d_call: .; cdr3_length: 14; clone_size: .; v_call: TRBV28; cdr3_aa: CASSSTGLGSGQYF; cdr3_nt: TGTGCCAGCAGTTCAACAGGGTTGGGCTCGGGGCAGTACTTC
j_call: TRBJ1-5; d_call: .; cdr3_length: 15; clone_size: many; v_call: TRBV7-6; cdr3_aa: CASSLATGQDQPQHF; cdr3_nt: TGTGCCAGCAGCTTAGCGACAGGCCAAGATCAGCCCCAGCATTTT
j_call: TRBJ2-7; d_call: TRBD1; cdr3_length: 15; clone_size: .; v_call: TRBV7-6; cdr3_aa: CASSSAGTGGVEQYF; cdr3_nt: TGTGCCAGCAGCTCGGCCGGGACAGGGGGCGTCGAGCAGTACTTC
j_call: TRBJ2-1; d_call: .; cdr3_length: 14; clone_size: few; v_call: TRBV29-1; cdr3_aa: CSVDLAGFLNEQFF; cdr3_nt: TGCAGCGTTGACCTAGCCGGATTTCTAAATGAGCAGTTCTTC
j_call: TRBJ2-3; d_call: TRBD1; cdr3_length: 14; clone_size: few; v_call: TRBV28; cdr3_aa: CATAGGDSLDTQYF; cdr3_nt: TGTGCCACCGCAGGGGGCGATTCATTGGATACGCAGTATTTT
j_call: TRBJ1-1; d_call: .; cdr3_length: 14; clone_size: few; v_call: TRBV12-3/TRBV12-4; cdr3_aa: CASTTGLTNTEAFF; cdr3_nt: TGTGCCAGCACTACAGGGTTAACGAACACTGAAGCTTTCTTT
j_call: TRBJ2-3; d_call: .; cdr3_length: 14; clone_size: many; v_call: TRBV6-5; cdr3_aa: CASSYGAGTDTQYF; cdr3_nt: TGTGCCAGCAGTTACGGCGCGGGCACAGATACGCAGTATTTT
j_call: TRBJ2-1; d_call: .; cdr3_length: 12; clone_size: few; v_call: TRBV6-6; cdr3_aa: CASRGASDEQFF; cdr3_nt: TGTGCCAGCAGGGGTGCTAGCGATGAGCAGTTCTTC
j_call: TRBJ2-7; d_call: .; cdr3_length: 11; clone_size: .; v_call: TRBV20-1; cdr3_aa: CSAREGWEQYF; cdr3_nt: TGCAGTGCTAGAGAAGGGTGGGAGCAGTACTTC
j_call: TRBJ2-2; d_call: TRBD2; cdr3_length: 15; clone_size: .; v_call: TRBV6-6; cdr3_aa: CASSLTSSGTGELFF; cdr3_nt: TGTGCCAGCAGCCTGACTAGCTCGGGCACCGGGGAGCTGTTTTTT
j_call: TRBJ1-1; d_call: .; cdr3_length: 15; clone_size: few; v_call: TRBV5-6; cdr3_aa: CASSLEEGSGTEAFF; cdr3_nt: TGTGCCAGCAGCTTGGAGGAGGGGTCGGGCACTGAAGCTTTCTTT
j_call: TRBJ2-3; d_call: .; cdr3_length: 12; clone_size: few; v_call: TRBV12-3/TRBV12-4; cdr3_aa: CASSPLLDTQYF; cdr3_nt: TGTGCCAGCAGCCCCCTCCTGGATACGCAGTATTTT
j_call: TRBJ2-3; d_call: TRBD2; cdr3_length: 14; clone_size: few; v_call: TRBV7-9; cdr3_aa: CASRESGGASPQYF; cdr3_nt: TGTGCCAGCAGGGAAAGCGGGGGGGCCAGTCCGCAGTATTTT
j_call: TRBJ1-5; d_call: .; cdr3_length: 11; clone_size: .; v_call: TRBV2; cdr3_aa: CASSEAQPQHF; cdr3_nt: TGTGCCAGCAGTGAGGCCCAGCCCCAGCATTTT
j_call: TRBJ2-7; d_call: .; cdr3_length: 11; clone_size: .; v_call: TRBV28; cdr3_aa: CASSYDHEQYF; cdr3_nt: TGTGCCAGCAGCTATGACCACGAGCAGTACTTC
j_call: TRBJ2-7; d_call: .; cdr3_length: 14; clone_size: few; v_call: TRBV2; cdr3_aa: CASSEAPGTPFEDF; cdr3_nt: TGTGCCAGCAGTGAAGCGCCCGGGACACCCTTCGAGGACTTC
j_call: TRBJ1-5; d_call: .; cdr3_length: 13; clone_size: many; v_call: TRBV7-6; cdr3_aa: CASSLPGNQPQHF; cdr3_nt: TGTGCCAGCAGCTTACCAGGGAATCAGCCCCAGCATTTT
j_call: TRBJ1-1; d_call: TRBD1; cdr3_length: 15; clone_size: many; v_call: TRBV28; cdr3_aa: CASSFLGTANTEAFF; cdr3_nt: TGTGCCAGCAGTTTTCTAGGGACAGCGAACACTGAAGCTTTCTTT
j_call: TRBJ2-7; d_call: .; cdr3_length: 15; clone_size: many; v_call: TRBV11-2; cdr3_aa: CASSLGVSVTYEQYF; cdr3_nt: TGTGCCAGCAGCTTAGGCGTCAGCGTCACCTACGAGCAGTACTTC
j_call: TRBJ2-7; d_call: TRBD2; cdr3_length: 14; clone_size: .; v_call: TRBV12-3/TRBV12-4; cdr3_aa: CASRPGRAKDEQYF; cdr3_nt: TGTGCCAGCCGTCCGGGGAGGGCCAAGGACGAGCAGTACTTC
j_call: TRBJ2-1; d_call: TRBD2; cdr3_length: 15; clone_size: .; v_call: TRBV9; cdr3_aa: CASSVRGGFYNEQFF; cdr3_nt: TGTGCCAGCAGCGTACGCGGGGGGTTCTACAATGAGCAGTTCTTC
j_call: TRBJ2-2; d_call: TRBD2; cdr3_length: 14; clone_size: few; v_call: TRBV29-1; cdr3_aa: CSVLGLAGTGELFF; cdr3_nt: TGCAGCGTACTGGGACTAGCGGGCACCGGGGAGCTGTTTTTT
j_call: TRBJ2-7; d_call: TRBD2; cdr3_length: 19; clone_size: many; v_call: TRBV6-1; cdr3_aa: CASSERTSGAYGSTYEQYF; cdr3_nt: TGTGCCAGCAGTGAACGGACTAGCGGGGCCTACGGTTCCACCTACGAGCAGTACTTC
j_call: TRBJ1-1; d_call: .; cdr3_length: 15; clone_size: few; v_call: TRBV7-3; cdr3_aa: CASSSTGTANTEAFF; cdr3_nt: TGTGCCAGCAGCTCTACCGGGACGGCGAACACTGAAGCTTTCTTT
j_call: TRBJ2-1; d_call: TRBD1; cdr3_length: 13; clone_size: many; v_call: TRBV7-9; cdr3_aa: CAGFAGQGDEQFF; cdr3_nt: TGTGCCGGCTTCGCGGGACAGGGAGATGAGCAGTTCTTC
j_call: TRBJ2-3; d_call: .; cdr3_length: 16; clone_size: few; v_call: TRBV29-1; cdr3_aa: CSVYPPGRGMSDTQYF; cdr3_nt: TGCAGCGTTTACCCACCGGGTAGGGGGATGTCAGATACGCAGTATTTT
j_call: TRBJ1-5; d_call: TRBD1; cdr3_length: 15; clone_size: few; v_call: TRBV5-1; cdr3_aa: CASSAGQGVDQPQHF; cdr3_nt: TGCGCCAGCAGCGCTGGACAGGGGGTGGATCAGCCCCAGCATTTT
j_call: TRBJ2-7; d_call: .; cdr3_length: 13; clone_size: few; v_call: TRBV6-1; cdr3_aa: CASSHGPADEQYF; cdr3_nt: TGTGCCAGCAGCCACGGACCAGCCGACGAGCAGTACTTC
j_call: TRBJ2-1; d_call: .; cdr3_length: 14; clone_size: .; v_call: TRBV12-3/TRBV12-4; cdr3_aa: CASSSLFSYNEQFF; cdr3_nt: TGTGCCAGCAGTTCGTTATTCTCCTACAATGAGCAGTTCTTC
j_call: TRBJ2-3; d_call: .; cdr3_length: 13; clone_size: .; v_call: TRBV28; cdr3_aa: CASSLLVRDTQYF; cdr3_nt: TGTGCCAGCAGCTTACTAGTTCGAGATACGCAGTATTTT
j_call: TRBJ1-1; d_call: .; cdr3_length: 14; clone_size: many; v_call: TRBV7-4; cdr3_aa: CASSPRGEYTEAFF; cdr3_nt: TGTGCCAGCAGCCCTCGTGGGGAATACACTGAAGCTTTCTTT
j_call: TRBJ2-5; d_call: .; cdr3_length: 12; clone_size: many; v_call: TRBV7-9; cdr3_aa: CASSLARETQYF; cdr3_nt: TGTGCCAGCAGCTTAGCCAGAGAGACCCAGTACTTC
j_call: TRBJ1-6; d_call: .; cdr3_length: 13; clone_size: few; v_call: TRBV27; cdr3_aa: CASSWNNASPLHF; cdr3_nt: TGTGCCAGCAGTTGGAACAACGCCTCACCCCTCCACTTT
j_call: TRBJ2-1; d_call: .; cdr3_length: 13; clone_size: many; v_call: TRBV19; cdr3_aa: CASSLDSYNEQFF; cdr3_nt: TGTGCCAGTAGTCTGGACAGCTACAATGAGCAGTTCTTC
j_call: TRBJ1-2; d_call: .; cdr3_length: 12; clone_size: large; v_call: TRBV7-2; cdr3_aa: CASSERSSGYTF; cdr3_nt: TGTGCCAGCTCAGAACGCAGTAGTGGCTACACCTTC
j_call: TRBJ2-1; d_call: .; cdr3_length: 16; clone_size: few; v_call: TRBV9; cdr3_aa: CASSAPATSSYNEQFF; cdr3_nt: TGTGCCAGCAGCGCTCCGGCCACGAGCTCCTACAATGAGCAGTTCTTC